One and the same sample provided the 19 T cell receptor beta chains below, sequenced in a study of T cell responses to AZD1222 COVID-19 vaccine. Produced via immunoSEQ multiplex PCR; TCRdb's table is partial and in-frame only. The sample includes 83,000 or so clones, approximately 90% seen only once; the top ten take around 30%. The sequenced sample was peripheral blood, obtained 28 days after the second AZD1222 dose. The receptors here all came from an adult who received the AZD1222 COVID-19 vaccine.

This clone was recorded a few times. The genes are TRBV3-1 (or the pseudogene TRBV3-2) and TRBJ1-2, with 7 bases fitting TRBD1. The CDR3 contains 16 residues. Unmatched junction bases numbered 10, after V lost 1 base and J lost 5 bases. Looked up from germline, CDR1 is LGHDT and CDR2 is YNNKEL (reference sequence). The CDR3 nucleotides read TGTGCCAGCAGCCAAGTTGGGGACAGACTTTTTTATGGCTACACCTTC. Residues: CASSQVGDRLFYGYTF.

The V call is TRBV25-1, the J call TRBJ1-6; D perhaps matches TRBD1 (5 bases). Trimming removed 3 bases from V and 7 bases from J, with 10 bases in between. The CDR3 extends over 14 amino acids. The germline CDR1 and CDR2 sequences are MGHDK and SYGVNS. CDR3 sequence (DNA): TGTGCCAGCAGTGATTACGGGGCAAATTCACCCCTCCACTTT. Translation gives CASSDYGANSPLHF.

The chain has TRBV19 and TRBJ1-5; D perhaps matches TRBD1 (5 bases). The CDR3 totals 17 residues. The germline gives CDR1 LNHDA, CDR2 SQIVND (reference sequence). V lost 0 bases, J lost 2 bases, and 14 bases lay in between. CDR3 amino acids: CASSIDMAQGGNQPQHF. The CDR3 nucleotides are TGTGCCAGTAGTATAGATATGGCCCAGGGAGGCAATCAGCCCCAGCATTTT. Filled out from reference TRBV19 and TRBJ1-5, the complete variable domain reads DGGITQSPKYLFRKEGQNVTLSCEQNLNHDAMYWYRQDPGQGLRLIYYSQIVNDFQKGDIAEGYSVSREKKESFPLTVTSAQKNPTAFYLCASSIDMAQGGNQPQHFGDGTRLSIL.

The gene calls are TRBV5-1 and TRBJ2-3, with 7 bases identical to TRBD1. This CDR3 contains 21 residues. The V gene's germline CDR1 is SGHRS and CDR2 YFSETQ. The ends lost 0 bases at V and 0 bases at J; junction bases unmatched: 19. The CDR3 DNA reads TGCGCCAGCAGCTTGGAGGGAAGTTTTAAGGGACAGACTCCTAGCACAGATACGCAGTATTTT. This codes for CASSLEGSFKGQTPSTDTQYF.

The chain combines TRBV6-4 with TRBJ2-3; the D is unclear. This CDR3 region has 13 residues. Trimming took 0 bases from V and 6 from J, leaving 7 bases between them. CDR1 is MRHNA and CDR2 is SNTAGT in the germline V gene. The CDR3 DNA reads as TGTGCCAGCAGTGACTCGGCTAAGGATACGCAGTATTTT. Translated, it gives CASSDSAKDTQYF.

V gene TRBV27 combines with J gene TRBJ1-1; 9 positions match TRBD1. The CDR3 extends over 16 amino acids. J lost 7 bases, V lost 6 bases, and 15 bases had no gene match. The germline V gene has CDR1 MNHEY and CDR2 SMNVEV (reference sequence). The CDR3 nucleotides read TGTGCCAGCAGCCCCACCTCCGGGACAGGGTCTCTTGAAGCTTTCTTT. Its protein product is CASSPTSGTGSLEAFF.

The chain recombines TRBV2 with TRBJ2-1; D is perhaps TRBD2 (7 bases). Germline values: CDR1 SNHLY, CDR2 FYNNEI. The V and J ends lost 4 bases and 8 bases respectively, with 12 bases between them. This CDR3 spans 13 amino acids. CDR3 protein: CASSVRGRDEQFF. CDR3 nucleotide sequence: TGTGCCAGCAGTGTAAGGGGGAGGGATGAGCAGTTCTTC.

The chain joins TRBV19 to TRBJ1-5; D is possibly TRBD1 (5 bases). CDR3 length: 14 residues. CDR1 and CDR2 (germline): LNHDA, SQIVND (reference sequence). Trimming shortened V by 8 bases and J by 3 bases, and 14 bases separated the two germline ends. The CDR3: CASSYRGINQPQHF. As DNA, the CDR3 is TGTGCCAGTTCCTATCGGGGGATCAATCAGCCCCAGCATTTT.

In DNA, the CDR3 is TGTGCCAGTAGCAAGACTAGCTTCCTCACAGATACGCAGTATTTT. Translated: CASSKTSFLTDTQYF. The V and J genes are TRBV19 and TRBJ2-3; TRBD2 agrees at 7 bases. Germline CDR1 is LNHDA and CDR2 is SQIVND (reference sequence). CDR3 length: 15 amino acids. V gave up 6 bases and J gave up 2 bases; unmatched junction bases: 8.

V is TRBV4-2 and J is TRBJ2-1; 7 bases fit TRBD2. The CDR3 totals 14 residues. From germline, CDR1 is LGHNA and CDR2 YNFKEQ. After removal of 1 base from V and 5 bases from J, the junction contained 2 bases not matched to a gene. CDR3 sequence reads: CASSQGLADNEQFF. CDR3 nucleotides: TGTGCCAGCAGCCAAGGCCTAGCGGACAATGAGCAGTTCTTC.

The CDR3 DNA reads as TGCGCCAGCAGTGGAGGACTTGGTGAGCAGTTCTTC. This translates into CASSGGLGEQFF. This chain joins TRBV10-1 and TRBJ2-1; D may be TRBD2 (5 bases). V lost 4 bases and J lost 9, with 10 bases in between. Germline CDR1 and CDR2: WNHNN and SYGVQD (reference sequence). This CDR3 is built from 12 residues.

DNA of the CDR3: TGTGCCAGCAGTGCCGGGACTAGCGGGGGCTACGAGCAGTACTTC. Amino acid sequence: CASSAGTSGGYEQYF. The V and J genes are TRBV5-6 and TRBJ2-7; 14 nucleotides align to TRBD2. Losses at the gene ends were 5 bases for V and 3 bases for J; bases not matched to a gene: 4. This CDR3 has 15 amino acids. Germline-derived CDR1 and CDR2 are SGHDT and YYEEEE.

This rearrangement joins TRBV10-3 to TRBJ2-7; 7 bases map to TRBD1. There are 14 residues in the CDR3. V was pared by 7 bases and J by 4 bases, with 10 bases of the junction left unmatched. Germline CDR1 and CDR2: ENHRY and SYGVKD. In DNA, the CDR3 is TGTGCCATCAAAGAGGGGGCTTTGGATTACGAGCAGTACTTC. It translates to CAIKEGALDYEQYF.

The chain combines TRBV4-3 with TRBJ2-2; TRBD1 aligns across 9 bases. The V gene's germline CDR1 is LGHNA and CDR2 YSLEER. J lost 5 bases, V lost 0 bases, and 4 bases had no gene match. This CDR3 has 16 residues. The CDR3 sequence: CASSQDWGQGTGELFF. CDR3 DNA sequence: TGCGCCAGCAGCCAAGATTGGGGACAGGGAACCGGGGAGCTGTTTTTT.

The CDR3 sequence: CASSLKGGGLAVWNYGYTF. CDR3 nucleotides: TGCGCCAGCAGCTTGAAGGGAGGGGGTCTCGCAGTCTGGAACTATGGCTACACCTTC. This chain links TRBV5-1 with TRBJ1-2; possibly TRBD1 for D (6 bases). This CDR3 has 19 amino acids. Between the trimmed V and J ends, which lost 1 base and 2 bases, there was a span of 24 bases. Germline V lookup: CDR1 SGHRS, CDR2 YFSETQ.

The rearrangement joins TRBV28 to TRBJ2-5; D is perhaps TRBD1 or TRBD2 (6 bases each). The germline V and J ends were trimmed by 8 bases and 7 bases, with 17 bases remaining between them. Looked up from germline, CDR1 is MDHEN and CDR2 is SYDVKM. This CDR3 has 13 residues. CDR3 bases: TGTGCCAGCTCCAAGGGGGGCGAGGGGACCCAGTACTTC. Its translation: CASSKGGEGTQYF.

This chain uses TRBV18 with TRBJ2-1; D is perhaps TRBD2 (6 bases). CDR1 KGHSH and CDR2 LQKENI come from the germline V gene. Trimming cost V 5 bases and J 0 bases, with 11 bases left between them. The CDR3 runs 15 residues. Written as DNA, the CDR3 is TGTGCCAGCTCAGTAGCGGTTAGCTCCTACAATGAGCAGTTCTTC. Translation gives CASSVAVSSYNEQFF.

This chain uses TRBV18 with TRBJ2-5, with 10 nucleotides matching TRBD1. J was trimmed by 3 bases and V by 3 bases; bases with no gene match: 4. Germline V lookup: CDR1 KGHSH, CDR2 LQKENI. The CDR3 has 15 residues. The CDR3 region is CASSPQGTGEETQYF. Written as DNA, the CDR3 is TGTGCCAGCTCACCCCAGGGGACAGGGGAAGAGACCCAGTACTTC.

The chain uses TRBV27 and TRBJ2-3; 10 nucleotides agree with TRBD2. CDR3 length equals 17 residues. Germline CDR1 and CDR2: MNHEY and SMNVEV (reference sequence). V lost 5 bases and J lost 1; bases outside the gene matches: 9. CDR3 region: CASSPLTSGRGTDTQYF. The DNA of the CDR3 is TGTGCCAGCAGTCCGCTGACTAGCGGGCGGGGCACAGATACGCAGTATTTT.